The 20 T cell receptor beta chains below come from one sample, sequenced in a study of T cells in Graves' hyperthyroidism and ophthalmopathy. Amplified regions were TCR beta CDR3 sequences from RNA transcripts. Carried out on the TCR CDR3, a first-round RT-PCR used the HTBI primer set. TCRdb independently ran MiXCR on the multiplex PCR reads; one entry per CDR3 protein. The sample lists about 480,000 distinct CDR3 sequences, around 15% occurring once. Sequenced: blood. The receptor set was obtained from a woman aged 18 to 35 with Graves' hyperthyroidism.

This clonotype was recorded many times. V usage is TRBV18 and J usage is TRBJ1-1; D remains unclear. This CDR3 spans 12 amino acids. The germline V gene has CDR1 KGHSH and CDR2 LQKENI. V was trimmed by 6 bases and J by 7 bases, leaving 12 bases between them. As DNA, the CDR3 is TGTGCCAGCTCGCCGACTATGAGTGAAGCTTTCTTT. Amino acid sequence: CASSPTMSEAFF.

The chain carries TRBV5-4 and TRBJ2-5, with D possibly TRBD1 on 6 matching bases. Between the trimmed V and J ends, which lost 5 bases and 0 bases, there was a span of 8 bases. From germline, CDR1 is SGHNT and CDR2 YYREEE (reference sequence). CDR3 length: 13 amino acids. The CDR3 nucleotides are TGTGCCAGCAGTGGGGGCAACCAAGAGACCCAGTACTTC. Amino acid sequence: CASSGGNQETQYF.

This clonotype has a count of ten or more. The V and J genes are TRBV30 and TRBJ1-1; D is unresolved. CDR1 and CDR2 from the germline V gene are GTSNPN and SVGIG (reference sequence). V was shortened by 4 bases and J by 1 base, with 10 bases between the two germline ends. The CDR3 is made up of 13 amino acids. CDR3 protein: CAWNLQRNTEAFF. CDR3 DNA sequence: TGTGCCTGGAACTTACAAAGGAACACTGAAGCTTTCTTT.

This clonotype was seen many times. This chain links TRBV12-3 or TRBV12-4 with TRBJ2-2; possible D gene TRBD2, 5 bases. The CDR3 totals 11 residues. V shed 7 bases and J shed 8 bases, with 8 bases lying between them. The CDR3 loop is CASIGEGELFF. CDR3 DNA sequence: TGTGCCAGCATCGGGGAGGGGGAGCTGTTTTTT.

This clonotype has a handful of counts. The genes are TRBV6-1 and TRBJ2-1; 9 bases are a match to TRBD1. Germline assignment: CDR1 MNHNS and CDR2 SASEGT. The CDR3 runs 15 residues. With V trimmed by 7 bases and J by 7 bases, 11 bases remained unmatched. CDR3 sequence (DNA): TGTGCCAGCAAATACGGGACAGGGAAGGCAAATGAGCAGTTCTTC. It translates to CASKYGTGKANEQFF.

The CDR3 DNA sequence: TGTGCCAGCAGCTTAGAGCTAGGCGCTGACAATGAGCAGTTCTTC. Translated, it gives CASSLELGADNEQFF. V usage is TRBV7-6 and J usage is TRBJ2-1; D not certain. CDR1 is SGHVS and CDR2 is FNYEAQ in the germline V gene. This CDR3 spans 15 amino acids. Trimming shortened V by 1 base and J by 5 bases, and 12 bases separated the two germline ends.

This clonotype was counted at least ten times. The gene calls are TRBV12-3 or TRBV12-4 and TRBJ1-1, with 8 bases matching TRBD1. The CDR3 sequence is 17 residues long. The V gene end was trimmed by 6 bases and the J gene end by 0 bases; junction bases not matched to a gene: 12. For the CDR3, the DNA is TGTGCCAGCAGCCCTGGACAGGGACGGGAGATGAACACTGAAGCTTTCTTT. Protein sequence: CASSPGQGREMNTEAFF.

Many counts were recorded for this clonotype. The J gene is TRBJ2-3, the V gene TRBV30; 8 nucleotides align to TRBD2. Germline V lookup: CDR1 GTSNPN, CDR2 SVGIG (reference sequence). V dropped 6 bases and J dropped 7; count of bases not matched to a gene: 12. The CDR3 covers 14 residues. The CDR3 bases are TGTGCCTGCCCCGGGGCTAGCGGGTCCCATACGCAGTATTTT. Its protein product is CACPGASGSHTQYF.

Many counts were recorded for this clonotype. The chain uses TRBV12-3 or TRBV12-4 and TRBJ2-7, with 10 bases lining up with TRBD2. Unmatched junction bases numbered 12, after V lost 6 bases and J lost 7 bases. CDR3 length: 15 amino acids. The CDR3, as DNA: TGTGCCAGCAGCCCCCCTAGCGGGAGTTTGAGGGAGCAGTACTTC. This codes for CASSPPSGSLREQYF.

The chain recombines TRBV27 with TRBJ1-1; no definite D call. This CDR3 has 15 residues. Germline lookup yields CDR1 MNHEY and CDR2 SMNVEV (reference sequence). V dropped 1 base and J dropped 1 base, with 10 bases sitting between them. CDR3 coding DNA: TGTGCCAGCAGTTTATTGCCGGGAACGAACACTGAAGCTTTCTTT. It yields the protein CASSLLPGTNTEAFF.

This clonotype was observed many times. This chain joins TRBV20-1 and TRBJ1-4; 9 nucleotides line up with TRBD1. Germline CDR1 DFQATT, CDR2 SNEGSKA (reference sequence). The CDR3 spans 15 residues. J gave up 6 bases and V 1 base, and 6 bases lay outside the gene matches. CDR3 sequence reads: CSARVPRTGDEKLFF. Written as DNA, the CDR3 is TGCAGTGCTAGAGTTCCCCGGACAGGGGATGAAAAACTGTTTTTT.

This clonotype was recorded at least ten times. CDR3 in amino acids: CASSPDRAGYTF. CDR3 in DNA: TGTGCCAGCTCACCTGACAGGGCTGGCTACACCTTC. V is TRBV18 and J is TRBJ1-2, with TRBD1 matching over 7 bases. The trim removed 3 bases at V and 7 bases at J, leaving 2 bases unmatched. Germline V lookup: CDR1 KGHSH, CDR2 LQKENI. The CDR3 extends over 12 amino acids.

This clonotype was counted ten times or more. This chain connects TRBV9 to TRBJ2-1; 7 bases are shared with TRBD2. This CDR3 is 16 amino acids long. Germline V gene lookup returns CDR1 SGDLS and CDR2 YYNGEE. V lost 0 bases and J lost 0; bases outside the gene matches: 3. The CDR3 is CASSVVGGSSYNEQFF. CDR3 nucleotides: TGTGCCAGCAGCGTAGTAGGCGGGAGCTCCTACAATGAGCAGTTCTTC.

This clonotype was seen ten or more times. The chain is built from TRBV10-2 and TRBJ1-3; 8 bases map to TRBD1. This CDR3 spans 14 amino acids. V lost 6 bases, J lost 2 bases, and 3 bases stayed unmatched. The germline CDR1 and CDR2 sequences are WSHSY and SAAADI. The CDR3 nucleotides are TGCGCCAGCAGGACAGGGGAGGCTGGAAACACCATATATTTT. This sequence encodes CASRTGEAGNTIYF.

This clonotype was found many times. This chain links TRBV18 with TRBJ2-7; D remains ambiguous. The germline V gene encodes CDR1 KGHSH and CDR2 LQKENI. CDR3 length equals 14 residues. The V end lost 3 bases, the J end lost 3 bases, and 12 bases lay between the germline ends. CDR3 sequence: CASSPRDGYYEQYV. In DNA form, the CDR3 reads TGTGCCAGCTCACCCCGCGACGGTTACTACGAGCAGTACGTC.

Concerning this clonotype itself: This clone may be a read error of a much larger clone one base away. The rearrangement links TRBV12-3 or TRBV12-4 to TRBJ2-7; possibly TRBD2 for D (6 bases). The CDR3 extends over 14 amino acids. The V end lost 3 bases, the J end lost 7 bases, and 16 bases lay between the germline ends. The DNA for the CDR3 is TGTGCCAGCAGTTTTTTAGGGAGGCCTTGGGAGCAGTACTTC. Protein: CASSFLGRPWEQYF.

DNA of the CDR3: TGTGCCTGGAGTCGGTCACCAGGGGGCTCTGGAAACACCATATATTTT. As protein: CAWSRSPGGSGNTIYF. The chain recombines TRBV30 with TRBJ1-3, with 7 bases identical to TRBD1. Trimming removed 2 bases from V and 0 bases from J; junction bases left unmatched: 7. The germline gives CDR1 GTSNPN, CDR2 SVGIG (reference sequence). There are 16 residues in the CDR3.

This clonotype appeared many times. The CDR3 here is CASSDKRLAGYNEQFF. The CDR3 DNA sequence: TGTGCCAGCAGTGACAAACGTCTAGCGGGATACAATGAGCAGTTCTTC. The chain joins TRBV2 to TRBJ2-1, with 9 bases fitting TRBD2. J was trimmed by 4 bases and V by 3 bases; bases with no gene match: 7. The CDR3 covers 16 residues. CDR1 is SNHLY, CDR2 FYNNEI, per germline. The full variable domain, its missing parts supplied by reference TRBV2 and TRBJ2-1, is EPEVTQTPSHQVTQMGQEVILRCVPISNHLYFYWYRQILGQKVEFLVSFYNNEISEKSEIFDDQFSVERPDGSNFTLKIRSTKLEDSAMYFCASSDKRLAGYNEQFFGPGTRLTVL.

V is TRBV10-2 and J is TRBJ1-1; D is uncertain. Trimming took off 6 bases at V and 3 bases at J, with 17 bases between the two ends. The CDR3 runs 15 residues. Per the germline V gene, CDR1 is WSHSY and CDR2 is SAAADI. This CDR3 reads CASRESAWVDTEAFF. For the CDR3, the DNA is TGCGCCAGCAGGGAGAGTGCCTGGGTTGACACTGAAGCTTTCTTT.

This clonotype was counted at least ten times. This chain uses TRBV2 with TRBJ2-1; a possible D gene is TRBD2 (7 bases). The CDR3 spans 14 residues. The ends were cut back, 11 bases at V and 3 bases at J, with 17 bases in the middle. The germline CDR1 and CDR2 sequences are SNHLY and FYNNEI. Here the CDR3 DNA reads TGTGCCTCGAAGGGGGGGATCTTCTACAATGAGCAGTTCTTC. It encodes CASKGGIFYNEQFF.